The rows below give T cell receptor beta chains drawn from one sample of a study of beta chain features in type 1 diabetes. This table comes from immunoSEQ multiplex PCR, and its TCRdb copy is limited to in-frame clones, with some not included. The data contain approximately 250,000 clones, over 9.5% of them singletons. Sequencing input: naive CD4+ T cells from blood. These TCRs come from a woman aged 18-29 years in good health. CDR3s include the opening cysteine and the closing phenylalanine or tryptophan. A D gene is named only where the DNA matches it firmly. Part of the rows lack a size; the others show once, few, many or a class for expanded clones.

>TRBV30|TRBJ2-3|TRBD2|NA
CAWRRAGESTDTQYF
TGTGCCTGGAGACGAGCGGGAGAGAGCACAGATACGCAGTATTTT
>TRBV5-4|TRBJ2-1|TRBD2|few
CASSLKTSGRATEQFF
TGTGCCAGCAGCTTGAAGACTAGCGGGAGGGCCACCGAGCAGTTCTTC
>TRBV27|TRBJ1-4|NA|NA
CASSSPRGATNEKLFF
TGTGCCAGCAGTTCCCCCAGGGGTGCAACTAATGAAAAACTGTTTTTT
>TRBV7-2|TRBJ2-1|NA|few
CASSPPPPGMFNEQFF
TGTGCCAGCAGCCCCCCGCCTCCAGGGATGTTCAATGAGCAGTTCTTC
>TRBV2|TRBJ2-2|TRBD1|NA
CASSADRGHGELFF
TGTGCCAGCAGTGCTGACAGGGGGCACGGGGAGCTGTTTTTT
>TRBV25-1|TRBJ2-7|NA|NA
CASRGLGGSHEQYF
TGTGCCAGCAGGGGTCTAGGAGGGAGTCACGAGCAGTACTTC
>TRBV6-1|TRBJ2-5|NA|few
CASSELETQYF
TGTGCCAGCAGTGAACTGGAGACCCAGTACTTC
>TRBV7-3|TRBJ1-2|TRBD1|once
CASSAGTGYGYTF
TGTGCCAGCAGCGCTGGGACAGGCTATGGCTACACCTTC
>TRBV7-9|TRBJ1-1|NA|NA
CASSLKGLNTEAFF
TGTGCCAGCAGCTTAAAGGGGCTAAACACTGAAGCTTTCTTT
>TRBV5-1|TRBJ2-3|TRBD2|NA
CASSLAVSGRDTQYF
TGCGCCAGCAGCTTGGCCGTAAGCGGGAGAGATACGCAGTATTTT
>TRBV5-1|TRBJ2-5|TRBD2|few
CASSLGLAGGRSQETQYF
TGCGCCAGCAGCTTGGGACTAGCGGGAGGGAGGTCGCAAGAGACCCAGTACTTC
>TRBV11-3|TRBJ2-1|NA|few
CASSRGARNEQFF
TGTGCCAGCAGTCGGGGGGCTCGGAATGAGCAGTTCTTC
>TRBV10-3|TRBJ1-5|TRBD1|NA
CAISDQGGNQPQHF
TGTGCCATCAGTGACCAGGGGGGCAATCAGCCCCAGCATTTT
>TRBV27|TRBJ2-3|TRBD2|NA
CASSRISTSGRADTQYF
TGTGCCAGCAGCCGAATCAGTACTAGCGGGAGGGCAGATACGCAGTATTTT
>TRBV15|TRBJ2-6|TRBD1|NA
CATSRVGTGNPGANVLTF
TGTGCCACCAGCAGAGTAGGGACAGGGAACCCTGGGGCCAACGTCCTGACTTTC
>TRBV27|TRBJ2-7|NA|NA
CASSTSGRGYEQYF
TGTGCCAGCAGTACCTCTGGGCGGGGCTACGAGCAGTACTTC
>TRBV6-5|TRBJ1-1|NA|few
CASSPGQEAFF
TGTGCCAGCAGCCCCGGACAAGAAGCTTTCTTT
>TRBV29-1|TRBJ1-1|TRBD1|few
CSVRTGSNTEAFF
TGCAGCGTACGGACAGGGTCGAACACTGAAGCTTTCTTT
>TRBV6-1|TRBJ2-5|NA|NA
CASSTRQAPLGAQYF
TGTGCCAGCAGTACTCGACAGGCGCCCTTAGGGGCCCAGTACTTC
>TRBV30|TRBJ2-1|TRBD2|few
CAWDRRSGAYNEQFF
TGTGCCTGGGACCGTCGGAGCGGGGCTTACAATGAGCAGTTCTTC
>TRBV5-1|TRBJ2-3|NA|few
CASGTSTDTQYF
TGCGCCAGCGGGACTAGCACAGATACGCAGTATTTT
>TRBV5-1|TRBJ1-5|NA|few
CASSLGDSSNQPQHF
TGCGCCAGCAGCTTGGGAGACAGTAGCAATCAGCCCCAGCATTTT
>TRBV5-6|TRBJ2-7|TRBD1|NA
CASSLAGTGDSWQYF
TGTGCCAGCAGCTTGGCCGGGACAGGGGATAGTTGGCAGTACTTC